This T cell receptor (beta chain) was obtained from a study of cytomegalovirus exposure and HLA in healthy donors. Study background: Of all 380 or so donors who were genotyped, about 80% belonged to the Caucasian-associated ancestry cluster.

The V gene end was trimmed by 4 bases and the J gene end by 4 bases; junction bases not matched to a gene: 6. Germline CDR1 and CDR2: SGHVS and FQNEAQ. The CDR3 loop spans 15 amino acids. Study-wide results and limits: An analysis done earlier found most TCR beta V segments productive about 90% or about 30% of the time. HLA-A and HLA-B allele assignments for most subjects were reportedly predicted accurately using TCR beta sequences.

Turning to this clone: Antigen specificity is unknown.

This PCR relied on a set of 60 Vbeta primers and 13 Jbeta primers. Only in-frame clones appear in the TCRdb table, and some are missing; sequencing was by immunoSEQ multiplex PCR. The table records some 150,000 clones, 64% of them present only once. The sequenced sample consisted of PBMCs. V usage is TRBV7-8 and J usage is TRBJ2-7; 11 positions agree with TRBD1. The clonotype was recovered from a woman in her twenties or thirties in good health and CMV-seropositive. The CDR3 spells CASSSGQGALYEQYF. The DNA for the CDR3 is TGTGCCAGCAGCTCCGGACAGGGGGCGTTGTACGAGCAGTACTTC.